This entry lists 6 T cell receptor beta chains sequenced from one sample in a study of T-cell reconstitution after alpha-beta-depleted transplantation in children. Library preparation (for TCRbeta) was performed with unique molecular identifiers. TCRdb reprocessed the PCR reads via MiXCR and lists one record per CDR3 protein. The data show about 540,000 distinct CDR3 sequences, around 18% seen once. The sample in question was PBMCs from the stem cell graft donor, obtained from the stem cell graft. The receptors derive from a human donor who donated a stem cell graft to a child with acute lymphoblastic leukemia.

This clonotype has just one count. The J gene is TRBJ1-4, the V gene TRBV18, with D perhaps TRBD1 (6 bases). CDR3 length equals 14 residues. The V end was cut by 2 bases, the J end by 9 bases, with 13 bases between. The germline CDR1 and CDR2 sequences are KGHSH and LQKENI. As DNA, the CDR3 is TGTGCCAGCTCACCAAGCCCAGGGGTGAAAAAACTGTTTTTT. Its translation is CASSPSPGVKKLFF.

The chain carries TRBV27 and TRBJ2-6, with D possibly matching TRBD1 (5 bases). Between the trimmed V and J ends, which lost 11 bases and 0 bases, there was a span of 17 bases. The CDR3 is 16 amino acids. Germline lookup yields CDR1 MNHEY and CDR2 SMNVEV (reference sequence). CDR3 in amino acids: CARPDRLISGANVLTF. The CDR3 bases are TGTGCCCGACCCGACAGATTGATCTCTGGGGCCAACGTCCTGACTTTC.

The chain recombines TRBV14 with TRBJ2-2, with a weak D call TRBD1 (5 bases). Germline V lookup: CDR1 SGHDN, CDR2 FVKESK. CDR3 length: 15 amino acids. The V and J ends lost 3 bases and 5 bases respectively, with 13 bases between them. The DNA of the CDR3 is TGTGCCAGCAGCCAGTGGGGCTATTCTACCGGGGAGCTGTTTTTT. Its protein is CASSQWGYSTGELFF.

The chain joins TRBV20-1 to TRBJ2-1, with 12 positions matching TRBD2. V lost 0 bases and J lost 9; bases outside the gene matches: 6. This CDR3 spans 15 amino acids. Germline CDR1 is DFQATT and CDR2 is SNEGSKA (reference sequence). DNA of the CDR3: TGCAGTGCTAGAGACCCACTAGCGGGAGGCGCTGAGCAGTTCTTC. This encodes CSARDPLAGGAEQFF.

The CDR3 DNA sequence: TGTGCCAGCAGCTTGGTTTCTAGCGATTACAATGAGCAGTTCTTC. Encoded protein: CASSLVSSDYNEQFF. The chain couples TRBV5-6 to TRBJ2-1; possibly TRBD2 for D (6 bases). Trimming took off 0 bases at V and 4 bases at J, with 11 bases between the two ends. This CDR3 spans 15 amino acids. In germline, CDR1 is SGHDT, CDR2 YYEEEE. Full variable domain (missing parts from reference TRBV5-6 and TRBJ2-1): DAGVTQSPTHLIKTRGQQVTLRCSPKSGHDTVSWYQQALGQGPQFIFQYYEEEERQRGNFPDRFSGHQFPNYSSELNVNALLLGDSALYLCASSLVSSDYNEQFFGPGTRLTVL.

The table lists this clonotype with a count of one. The rearrangement joins TRBV20-1 to TRBJ2-1, with TRBD1 identical over 8 bases. Trimming at V came to 6 bases and at J to 3 bases, leaving 10 bases not matched to a gene. This CDR3 has 15 amino acids. Germline V lookup: CDR1 DFQATT, CDR2 SNEGSKA (reference sequence). The CDR3 here is CSAAGFGQGYNEQFF. The CDR3 region has the DNA TGCAGTGCGGCCGGATTCGGACAGGGCTACAATGAGCAGTTCTTC.